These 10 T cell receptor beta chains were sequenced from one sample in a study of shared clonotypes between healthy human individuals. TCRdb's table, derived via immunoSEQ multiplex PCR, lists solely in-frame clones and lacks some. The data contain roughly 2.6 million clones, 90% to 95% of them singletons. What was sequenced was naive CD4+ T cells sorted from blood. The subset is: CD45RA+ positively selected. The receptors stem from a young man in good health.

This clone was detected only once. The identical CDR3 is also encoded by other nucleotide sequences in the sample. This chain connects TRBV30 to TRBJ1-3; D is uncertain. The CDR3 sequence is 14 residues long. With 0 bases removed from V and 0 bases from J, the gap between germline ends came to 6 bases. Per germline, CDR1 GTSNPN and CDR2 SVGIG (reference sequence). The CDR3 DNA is TGTGCCTGGAGTGTACGGAGCTCTGGAAACACCATATATTTT. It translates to CAWSVRSSGNTIYF.

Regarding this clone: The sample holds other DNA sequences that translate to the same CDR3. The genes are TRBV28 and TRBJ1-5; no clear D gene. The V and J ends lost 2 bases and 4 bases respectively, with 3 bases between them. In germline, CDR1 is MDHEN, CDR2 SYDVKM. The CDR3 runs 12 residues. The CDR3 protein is CASSLINQPQHF. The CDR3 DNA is TGTGCCAGCAGTTTAATAAATCAGCCCCAGCATTTT.

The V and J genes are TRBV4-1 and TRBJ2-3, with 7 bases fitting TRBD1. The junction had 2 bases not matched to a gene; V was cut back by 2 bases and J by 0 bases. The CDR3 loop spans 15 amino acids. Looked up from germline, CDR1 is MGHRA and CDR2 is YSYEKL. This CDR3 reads CASSQRQGSTDTQYF. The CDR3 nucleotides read TGCGCCAGCAGCCAAAGACAGGGTAGCACAGATACGCAGTATTTT.

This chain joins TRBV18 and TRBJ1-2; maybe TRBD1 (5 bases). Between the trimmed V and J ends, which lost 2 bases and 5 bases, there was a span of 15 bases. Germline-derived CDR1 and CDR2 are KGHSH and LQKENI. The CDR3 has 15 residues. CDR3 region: CASSPSRNGAYGYTF. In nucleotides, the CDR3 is TGTGCCAGCTCACCATCGCGGAACGGGGCATATGGCTACACCTTC.

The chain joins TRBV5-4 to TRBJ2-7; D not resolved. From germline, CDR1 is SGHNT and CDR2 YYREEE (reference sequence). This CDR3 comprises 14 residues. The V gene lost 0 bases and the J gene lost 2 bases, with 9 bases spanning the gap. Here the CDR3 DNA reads TGTGCCAGCAGCTTGGAAGCAGGACCCTACGAGCAGTACTTC. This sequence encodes CASSLEAGPYEQYF.

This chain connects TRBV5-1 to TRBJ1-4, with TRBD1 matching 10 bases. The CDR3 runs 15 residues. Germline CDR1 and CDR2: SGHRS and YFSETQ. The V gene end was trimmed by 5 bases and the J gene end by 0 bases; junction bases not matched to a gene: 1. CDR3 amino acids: CASRDRGATNEKLFF. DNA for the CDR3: TGCGCCAGCAGGGACAGGGGGGCAACTAATGAAAAACTGTTTTTT.

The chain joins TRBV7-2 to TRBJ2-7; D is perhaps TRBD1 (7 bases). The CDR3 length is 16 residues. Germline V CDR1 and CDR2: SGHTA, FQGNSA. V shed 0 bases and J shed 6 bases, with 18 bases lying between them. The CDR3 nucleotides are TGTGCCAGCAGCTTAGCGGGGGGACGACAGGGTAGCGAGCAGTACTTC. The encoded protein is CASSLAGGRQGSEQYF.

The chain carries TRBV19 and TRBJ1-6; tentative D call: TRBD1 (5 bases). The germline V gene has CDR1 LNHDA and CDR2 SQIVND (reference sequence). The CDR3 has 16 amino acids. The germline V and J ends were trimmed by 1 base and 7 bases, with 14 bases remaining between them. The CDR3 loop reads CASSIVGQGTNSPLHF. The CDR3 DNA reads TGTGCCAGTAGTATAGTGGGGCAGGGTACAAATTCACCCCTCCACTTT.

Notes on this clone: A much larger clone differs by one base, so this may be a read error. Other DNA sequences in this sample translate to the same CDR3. The CDR3 loop reads CASSLGGNTEAFF. CDR3 nucleotides: TGTGCCAGCAGCTTGGGGGGGAACACTGAAGCTTTCTTT. The chain combines TRBV11-2 with TRBJ1-1, with TRBD1 as a possible D gene (5 bases). The CDR3 is made up of 13 amino acids. Trimming removed 3 bases from V and 1 base from J, with 6 bases in between. The germline V gene encodes CDR1 SGHAT and CDR2 FQNNGV.

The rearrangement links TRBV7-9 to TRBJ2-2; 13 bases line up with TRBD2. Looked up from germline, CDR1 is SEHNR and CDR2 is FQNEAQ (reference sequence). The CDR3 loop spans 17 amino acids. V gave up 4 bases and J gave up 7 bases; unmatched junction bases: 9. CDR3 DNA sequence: TGTGCCAGCAGCTACTCGACTAGCGGGAGGTTCGGCGGGGAGCTGTTTTTT. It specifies CASSYSTSGRFGGELFF.